This T cell receptor (beta chain) derives from a study of blood T cell repertoires in COVID-19 (dated by TCRdb to between 2020 and 2021). The study in broad terms: The collaborator samples originated in the United States, Italy and Spain and spanned the acute and convalescent phases of COVID-19. The material from the prospective study consisted of cDNA or gDNA derived from T cells, B-cell-depleted T cells, or PBMCs. The dataset comprised deeply sampled blood TCRbeta repertoires from subjects exposed to, actively infected with, or recovered from COVID-19. The repertoires were made available in a free public database intended to serve as a resource for research on the immune response to SARS-CoV-2. The samples were drawn from the first 160 participants of the ongoing ImmuneRACE study and from over a thousand subjects provided by 6 global collaborators. Nearly every sample came with metadata listing a de-identified subject ID, COVID-19 status, age in years and sex. HLA class I and class II types, where available, came from metadata supplied by the sample provider rather than from assay-based typing.

V is pared back by 5 bases and J by 5 bases, with 10 bases lying between the germline termini. CDR1 KGHDR and CDR2 SFDVKD are derived from the germline V gene. Reading from cysteine to phenylalanine, the CDR3 counts 13 amino acids. Only CDR3 DNA remains: 39 bases, in frame from the first base. The immunoSEQ Assay, a bias-controlled multiplex PCR, was used to amplify TCRbeta CDR3 regions from genomic DNA. As for how the authors treated the data: Within the assay, amplification of reference gene primers was used to estimate how many nucleated cells each sample contained. To quantify the absolute abundance of each unique TCRbeta CDR3 rearrangement, sequence reads were collapsed and filtered. For each sample, productive Simpson clonality was calculated as the square root of Simpson's diversity index over productive rearrangements. TCRdb took this table from immuneACCESS and kept in-frame rearrangements with V and J called. Such tables lack part of the clones; where checked against another copy, unresolved V genes explain under half of the gap, and the rest is unexplained. V and J calls and clone size are those listed in that table; D and trimming were worked out from the DNA. This sample lists roughly 280,000 clones; 85% to 90% were detected once. The top ten constitute 2% to 2.5% of the sample.

Enrolling through a virtual design, the prospective study's participants ranged in age from roughly 18 to 95 years and lived across some 23 United States geographic areas. In the prospective study, cohorts were assigned on the basis of participant-reported clinical history obtained from a screening survey and a study questionnaire. ImmuneRACE Cohort 3 recovered participants were defined by two consecutive negative NP/OP PCR tests, healthcare professional clearance, or symptom resolution. Each participant in the prospective study had whole blood, serum and a nasopharyngeal or oropharyngeal swab collected by mobile phlebotomists. Over a roughly 2-month period, participants in the prospective study had the option of providing additional blood draws and questionnaires. Before DNA extraction, blood samples from the prospective study were shipped at room temperature or frozen. Study-wide conclusions, independent of this receptor: How much clinical and demographic metadata was included differed by source and by participant, and the metadata was provided uncurated.

Concerning this clone: Its recognized antigen is unknown. One base away there is no much larger clone; base qualities are not given.

The receptor chain draws on TRBV24-1 and TRBJ2-3; TRBD2 is a possible D gene, resting on 6 matching bases. Input material: PBMCs or T cells enriched from blood (not recorded which). The clonotype comes from a woman younger than 35 who had recovered from COVID-19. CDR3 loop: CATSGFGGDTQYF. The DNA sequence is TGTGCCACCAGTGGCTTCGGGGGAGATACGCAGTATTTT.